This T cell receptor (beta chain) stems from a study of CD8 T cells in Susac syndrome. Sequencing of TCR beta drew on CD8+ and CD4+ T cells from blood. Included as multiple sclerosis controls were treatment-naive patients who had stable or active relapsing-remitting disease. Study results and limitations: It was acknowledged in the study that its TCR sequencing and HLA analysis involved a relatively small number of individuals.

With respect to this clonotype: The antigen is undetermined.

RNA in amounts of about 0.45 to 1 ug was reverse transcribed with random hexamers. Amplification of TCR beta CDR3 was carried out by immunoSEQ multiplex PCR, which covered 54 Vbeta and 13 Jbeta segments. One entry per CDR3 protein, called by TCRdb with MiXCR from the immunoSEQ multiplex PCR reads. This sample has approximately 300,000 distinct CDR3 sequences, with about 89% found just once. The CDR3 totals 16 residues. The ends lost 0 bases at V and 4 bases at J; junction bases unmatched: 8. Germline V gene lookup returns CDR1 SGHRS and CDR2 YFSETQ. This receptor was obtained from a human donor with multiple sclerosis. Sequences were obtained from CD8+ T cells from PBMCs. The chain carries TRBV5-1 and TRBJ2-3; 7 bases align to TRBD2. The CDR3 bases are TGCGCCAGCAGCTTGGAGTTGCGGGAGTTGGCAGATACGCAGTATTTT. Translating it yields CASSLELRELADTQYF.